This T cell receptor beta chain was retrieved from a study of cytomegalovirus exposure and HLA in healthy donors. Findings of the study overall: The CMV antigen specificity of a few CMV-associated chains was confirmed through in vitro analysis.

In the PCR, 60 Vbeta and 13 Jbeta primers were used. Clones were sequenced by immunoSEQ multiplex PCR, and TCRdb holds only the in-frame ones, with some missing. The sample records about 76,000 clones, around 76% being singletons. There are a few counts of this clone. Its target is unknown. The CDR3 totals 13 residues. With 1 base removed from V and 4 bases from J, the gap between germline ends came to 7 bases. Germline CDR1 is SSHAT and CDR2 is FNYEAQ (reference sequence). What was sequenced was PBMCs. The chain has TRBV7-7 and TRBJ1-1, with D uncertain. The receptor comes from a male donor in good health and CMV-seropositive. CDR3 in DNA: TGTGCCAGCAGCTTAGATGTTAGCACTGAAGCTTTCTTT. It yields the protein CASSLDVSTEAFF.